What follows are 20 T cell receptor beta chains derived from one specimen sequenced in a study of spatial heterogeneity in lung cancer. Time point indicated: sample taken at primary tumor resection. In each case, whole RNA from tumor, nontumor lung or frozen PBMC was sequenced unsorted. TCRdb reprocessed the 5' RACE reads via MiXCR and lists one record per CDR3 protein. This table holds about 45,000 distinct CDR3 sequences, roughly 12% found once. The source was PBMCs, collected at surgery. The receptors shown here come from a female donor with early-stage non-small cell lung cancer.

This clonotype came up many times. The V gene is TRBV7-2, the J gene TRBJ1-3; possibly TRBD1 for D (6 bases). Trimming removed 0 bases from V and 0 bases from J, with 6 bases in between. This CDR3 spans 15 amino acids. Germline CDR1 and CDR2: SGHTA and FQGNSA. The CDR3 protein is CASSLAGGSGNTIYF. The CDR3 DNA sequence: TGTGCCAGCAGCTTAGCAGGGGGCTCTGGAAACACCATATATTTT.

J is TRBJ2-2 and V is TRBV18, with D possibly TRBD2 on 5 matching bases. Germline V gene lookup returns CDR1 KGHSH and CDR2 LQKENI. The CDR3 is made up of 16 amino acids. Trimming stripped 4 bases from V and 4 bases from J, with 16 bases between. Here the CDR3 reads CASSLRATPSTGELFF. The CDR3 nucleotides read TGTGCCAGCTCACTGCGGGCGACCCCCAGCACCGGGGAGCTGTTTTTT.

This clonotype has more than one count but fewer than ten. V is TRBV7-6 and J is TRBJ1-3, with 7 positions matching TRBD1. CDR3 size: 16 residues. Germline trimming cut 4 bases from V and 3 bases from J; bases unmatched to any gene: 9. CDR1 and CDR2 from the germline V gene are SGHVS and FNYEAQ. The DNA for the CDR3 is TGTGCCAGCAGCTCCAGACAGGGAAGAAGTGGAAACACCATATATTTT. This gives the protein CASSSRQGRSGNTIYF.

The chain links TRBV5-1 to TRBJ2-1, with 10 bases identical to TRBD1. V shed 0 bases, J shed 7 bases, and the junction held 7 bases outside the gene matches. CDR1 SGHRS and CDR2 YFSETQ come from the germline V gene. The CDR3 totals 16 residues. The CDR3 here is CASSLDPGQGRNEQFF. CDR3 coding DNA: TGCGCCAGCAGCTTGGACCCGGGACAGGGGAGAAATGAGCAGTTCTTC.

The chain links TRBV20-1 to TRBJ2-1, with 8 bases that match TRBD2. Trimming cost V 3 bases and J 8 bases; bases outside gene matches: 9. This CDR3 spans 14 amino acids. CDR1 DFQATT and CDR2 SNEGSKA come from the germline V gene (reference sequence). CDR3 amino acids: CSASGGAALDEQFF. CDR3 coding DNA: TGCAGTGCTAGCGGGGGGGCGGCTCTGGATGAGCAGTTCTTC.

The rearrangement joins TRBV19 to TRBJ1-1; TRBD1 agrees at 7 bases. The CDR3 sequence is 14 residues long. Germline CDR1 LNHDA, CDR2 SQIVND (reference sequence). V was clipped by 6 bases and J by 5 bases; unmatched bases: 9. CDR3 bases: TGTGCCAGTAGAAGGGTCGACAGGGAGACTGAAGCTTTCTTT. This sequence encodes CASRRVDRETEAFF.

The chain is built from TRBV6-2 or TRBV6-3 and TRBJ2-3; D unresolved. CDR1 is MNHEY and CDR2 is SVGEGT in the germline V gene. This CDR3 region has 15 residues. V was trimmed by 7 bases and J by 1 base, leaving 15 bases between them. CDR3 in DNA: TGTGCCAGCAAGCCCGAGATTTACGGCACAGATACGCAGTATTTT. Residues: CASKPEIYGTDTQYF.

The chain combines TRBV7-2 with TRBJ1-3; D is uncertain. The length of the CDR3 is 14 residues. V lost 5 bases and J 0 bases, leaving 8 bases between the germline ends. Germline CDR1 SGHTA, CDR2 FQGNSA. As DNA, the CDR3 is TGTGCCAGCAGCACACACAGCTCTGGAAACACCATATATTTT. This translates into CASSTHSSGNTIYF. Combining the CDR3 with reference TRBV7-2 and TRBJ1-3 gives the whole variable domain GAGVSQSPSNKVTEKGKDVELRCDPISGHTALYWYRQSLGQGLEFLIYFQGNSAPDKSGLPSDRFSAERTGGSVSTLTIQRTQQEDSAVYLCASSTHSSGNTIYFGEGSWLTVV.

There are many counts of this clonotype. The V and J genes are TRBV7-2 and TRBJ1-5, with 7 positions matching TRBD1. The germline CDR1 and CDR2 sequences are SGHTA and FQGNSA. The trim removed 5 bases at V and 2 bases at J, leaving 3 bases unmatched. The CDR3 has 14 residues. CDR3 coding DNA: TGTGCCAGCAGCCCTACAGGGGGCAATCAGCCCCAGCATTTT. Its protein is CASSPTGGNQPQHF.

At least ten counts were recorded for this clonotype. This chain uses TRBV12-3 or TRBV12-4 with TRBJ1-5, with D perhaps TRBD1 (5 bases). This CDR3 is built from 16 residues. Trimming pared 2 bases from V and 2 bases from J, leaving 13 bases between. The CDR3 bases are TGTGCCAGCAGTTTACGGGGGGGTGGCGGCAATCAGCCCCAGCATTTT. This codes for CASSLRGGGGNQPQHF.

This clonotype was counted only a few times. This sequence joins TRBV6-5 and TRBJ1-1; 7 bases agree with TRBD1. The junction had 3 bases not matched to a gene; V was cut back by 2 bases and J by 0 bases. This CDR3 has 15 amino acids. Germline CDR1 is MNHEY and CDR2 is SVGAGI. The CDR3 bases are TGTGCCAGCAGTTACATGGGACAGTTGAACACTGAAGCTTTCTTT. Its protein is CASSYMGQLNTEAFF.

The rearrangement links TRBV5-5 to TRBJ2-3; no clear D. This CDR3 is 14 amino acids long. Germline assignment: CDR1 SGHKS and CDR2 YYEKEE (reference sequence). V was clipped by 0 bases and J by 3 bases, with 8 bases between them. Here the CDR3 DNA reads TGTGCCAGCAGCTTGGAGGCTAGAACAGATACGCAGTATTTT. Its protein is CASSLEARTDTQYF.

The V and J genes are TRBV12-3 or TRBV12-4 and TRBJ2-2, with no clear D. The ends were cut back, 7 bases at V and 11 bases at J, with 11 bases in the middle. This CDR3 has 11 residues. CDR3 DNA sequence: TGTGCCAGCATTGATGGGTTAGAGCTGTTTTTT. Translation gives CASIDGLELFF.

V is TRBV28 and J is TRBJ2-2, with TRBD1 identical over 8 bases. This CDR3 spans 15 amino acids. Trimming at V came to 6 bases and at J to 4 bases, leaving 7 bases not matched to a gene. Germline V gives CDR1 MDHEN, CDR2 SYDVKM. CDR3 in DNA: TGTGCCAGCAGGCACCAGGGGGCGCCCACCGGGGAGCTGTTTTTT. The encoded protein is CASRHQGAPTGELFF.

The gene calls are TRBV20-1 and TRBJ2-7, with no clear D. Germline loops: CDR1 DFQATT, CDR2 SNEGSKA (reference sequence). The CDR3 runs 11 residues. Deletions cut 3 bases from V and 7 bases from J, with 10 bases between. The CDR3 loop reads CSARYIGEQYF. The DNA for the CDR3 is TGCAGTGCTAGGTACATTGGGGAGCAGTACTTC.

Ten or more counts support this clonotype. The chain combines TRBV19 with TRBJ1-5; TRBD1 agrees at 7 bases. The germline gives CDR1 LNHDA, CDR2 SQIVND (reference sequence). There are 14 residues in the CDR3. Trimming took 6 bases from V and 4 from J; bases not matched to a gene: 6. In DNA, the CDR3 is TGTGCCAGTAGATCACAGGGGATTAATCAGCCCCAGCATTTT. As protein: CASRSQGINQPQHF.

A word on this clonotype: Given a much more abundant clone one base away, this may be a read error. The rearrangement joins TRBV4-2 to TRBJ2-1, with 13 bases fitting TRBD2. Germline V gene data show CDR1 as LGHNA and CDR2 as YNFKEQ. The CDR3 is 17 amino acids. V lost 0 bases and J lost 8; bases outside the gene matches: 7. The CDR3 reads CASSQETSGGTYHEQFF. The CDR3 DNA is TGTGCCAGCAGCCAAGAGACTAGCGGGGGGACTTACCATGAGCAGTTCTTC.

This chain uses TRBV28 with TRBJ2-7; TRBD1 is a possible D gene (5 bases). V was cut by 2 bases and J by 1 base, with 9 bases left in between. The germline V gene has CDR1 MDHEN and CDR2 SYDVKM. This CDR3 is built from 14 residues. CDR3 protein: CASSLRQKSYEQYF. The CDR3 nucleotides are TGTGCCAGCAGTTTAAGACAGAAGTCCTACGAGCAGTACTTC.

This chain uses TRBV7-8 with TRBJ2-2; no clear D gene. The V gene lost 8 bases and the J gene lost 6 bases, with 22 bases spanning the gap. The length of the CDR3 is 16 residues. Per the germline V gene, CDR1 is SGHVS and CDR2 is FQNEAQ. For the CDR3, the DNA is TGTGCCAGCCCCCCTGGTTTCGGATCCTCCCCCGGGGAGCTGTTTTTT. The encoded protein is CASPPGFGSSPGELFF.

V is TRBV20-1 and J is TRBJ2-1; 8 bases agree with TRBD1. The CDR3 runs to 14 residues. CDR1 is DFQATT, CDR2 SNEGSKA, per germline (reference sequence). The CDR3 DNA reads as TGCAGCCTGGAGGGACAGGTTCGTTACAATGAGCAGTTCTTC. It encodes CSLEGQVRYNEQFF.